Listed below are T cell receptor beta chains from one sample, sequenced in a study of T cells in Graves' hyperthyroidism and ophthalmopathy. TCRdb analysed the multiplex PCR reads with MiXCR anew, one entry per CDR3 protein. The sample carries 480,000 or so distinct CDR3 sequences, roughly an eighth recorded once. Sequencing was done on a sample of blood. The source is a woman between 18 and 29 years old with Graves' hyperthyroidism. The CDR3 runs from the conserved cysteine through the conserved F or W. D genes are given only for firm matches. The size of a clone is reported for some rows only, either as once, few or many, or as a class for expanded clones.

j_gene: TRBJ2-1; d_gene: TRBD2; abundance: -; v_gene: TRBV7-3; CDR3aa: CASSLAGGPSHEQFF; CDR3nt: TGTGCCAGCAGCTTAGCGGGAGGGCCGAGCCATGAGCAGTTCTTC
j_gene: TRBJ2-1; d_gene: -; abundance: many; v_gene: TRBV11-2; CDR3aa: CASSLDWGREQFF; CDR3nt: TGTGCCAGCAGCTTAGATTGGGGACGTGAGCAGTTCTTC
j_gene: TRBJ2-5; d_gene: -; abundance: few; v_gene: TRBV24-1; CDR3aa: CATSGVGGVTLEETQYF; CDR3nt: TGTGCCACCAGTGGAGTGGGGGGAGTAACGCTAGAGGAGACCCAGTACTTC
j_gene: TRBJ1-5; d_gene: -; abundance: -; v_gene: TRBV7-9; CDR3aa: CASSLTGGEMPQHF; CDR3nt: TGTGCCAGCAGCTTAACCGGGGGCGAGATGCCCCAGCATTTT
j_gene: TRBJ2-2; d_gene: -; abundance: many; v_gene: TRBV9; CDR3aa: CASSVVAGAGGELFF; CDR3nt: TGTGCCAGCAGCGTAGTGGCGGGGGCTGGCGGGGAGCTGTTTTTT
j_gene: TRBJ2-1; d_gene: -; abundance: -; v_gene: TRBV10-3; CDR3aa: CAITADSSYNEQFF; CDR3nt: TGTGCCATCACGGCGGACAGCTCCTACAATGAGCAGTTCTTC
j_gene: TRBJ2-3; d_gene: TRBD1; abundance: few; v_gene: TRBV6-2/TRBV6-3; CDR3aa: CASTTGQGRTDTQYF; CDR3nt: TGTGCCAGCACCACGGGACAGGGGAGAACAGATACGCAGTATTTT
j_gene: TRBJ1-1; d_gene: -; abundance: few; v_gene: TRBV5-1; CDR3aa: CASSWGNSLEAFF; CDR3nt: TGCGCCAGCAGCTGGGGCAACAGCCTCGAAGCTTTCTTT
j_gene: TRBJ1-2; d_gene: TRBD1; abundance: -; v_gene: TRBV28; CDR3aa: CASRGQGEGRGYTF; CDR3nt: TGTGCCAGCAGGGGACAGGGGGAAGGTCGCGGCTACACCTTC
j_gene: TRBJ2-1; d_gene: TRBD2; abundance: -; v_gene: TRBV19; CDR3aa: CATTKAGKVNEQFF; CDR3nt: TGTGCCACTACCAAAGCGGGAAAGGTCAATGAGCAGTTCTTC
j_gene: TRBJ2-6; d_gene: -; abundance: -; v_gene: TRBV25-1; CDR3aa: CASSERQTRSGANVLTF; CDR3nt: TGTGCCAGCAGTGAACGTCAGACCCGCTCTGGGGCCAACGTCCTGACTTTC
j_gene: TRBJ2-1; d_gene: TRBD1; abundance: many; v_gene: TRBV7-9; CDR3aa: CASSLQQGVYNEQFF; CDR3nt: TGTGCCAGCAGCTTGCAACAGGGGGTCTACAATGAGCAGTTCTTC
j_gene: TRBJ2-2; d_gene: TRBD2; abundance: many; v_gene: TRBV6-1; CDR3aa: CASSSREGGELFF; CDR3nt: TGTGCCAGCAGCTCGCGGGAGGGCGGGGAGCTGTTTTTT
j_gene: TRBJ2-7; d_gene: TRBD2; abundance: many; v_gene: TRBV7-8; CDR3aa: CASRRRREGSRDEQYF; CDR3nt: TGTGCCAGCAGACGTAGGAGGGAGGGCTCGCGGGACGAGCAGTACTTC
j_gene: TRBJ2-3; d_gene: -; abundance: many; v_gene: TRBV7-2; CDR3aa: CASSSYSTDTQYF; CDR3nt: TGTGCCAGCAGCTCCTATAGCACAGATACGCAGTATTTT
j_gene: TRBJ1-4; d_gene: -; abundance: few; v_gene: TRBV6-1; CDR3aa: CASTSSGDIREKLFF; CDR3nt: TGTGCCAGCACCTCAAGCGGGGACATAAGAGAAAAACTGTTTTTT
j_gene: TRBJ2-3; d_gene: -; abundance: many; v_gene: TRBV11-2; CDR3aa: CASSLGGFTDTQYF; CDR3nt: TGTGCCAGCAGCTTAGGGGGTTTCACAGATACGCAGTATTTT
j_gene: TRBJ1-5; d_gene: -; abundance: many; v_gene: TRBV14; CDR3aa: CASSQGGVGSNQPQHF; CDR3nt: TGTGCCAGCAGCCAAGGCGGGGTGGGGAGCAATCAGCCCCAGCATTTT
j_gene: TRBJ1-2; d_gene: TRBD1; abundance: -; v_gene: TRBV29-1; CDR3aa: CSVDRGQGNYGYTF; CDR3nt: TGCAGCGTTGACAGGGGACAGGGAAACTATGGCTACACCTTC
j_gene: TRBJ1-2; d_gene: -; abundance: many; v_gene: TRBV5-4; CDR3aa: CASSLARENYGYTF; CDR3nt: TGTGCCAGCAGCTTGGCTAGGGAAAACTATGGCTACACCTTC
j_gene: TRBJ1-2; d_gene: -; abundance: -; v_gene: TRBV7-9; CDR3aa: CASSPNWGAGIEGRSYPNYGYTF; CDR3nt: TGTGCCAGCAGCCCTAACTGGGGGGCAGGGATCGAAGGTCGCTCTTATCCTAACTATGGCTACACCTTC
j_gene: TRBJ1-6; d_gene: -; abundance: many; v_gene: TRBV10-3; CDR3aa: CAITRDSNNSPLHF; CDR3nt: TGTGCCATCACCAGAGACAGCAATAATTCACCCCTCCACTTT
j_gene: TRBJ1-2; d_gene: -; abundance: -; v_gene: TRBV6-1; CDR3aa: CASSPGRTSYGYTF; CDR3nt: TGTGCCAGCAGCCCGGGTCGCACCAGCTATGGCTACACCTTC
j_gene: TRBJ2-5; d_gene: TRBD1; abundance: few; v_gene: TRBV27; CDR3aa: CASRLGQGIGETQYF; CDR3nt: TGTGCCAGCAGACTGGGACAGGGGATTGGGGAGACCCAGTACTTC
j_gene: TRBJ1-6; d_gene: TRBD1; abundance: few; v_gene: TRBV5-1; CDR3aa: CASSFLQGSGDSPLHF; CDR3nt: TGCGCCAGCAGCTTTCTACAGGGGTCTGGAGATTCACCCCTCCACTTT
j_gene: TRBJ1-2; d_gene: -; abundance: -; v_gene: TRBV9; CDR3aa: CASSYGAGLSNYGYTF; CDR3nt: TGTGCCAGCAGCTATGGGGCGGGGTTGTCTAACTATGGCTACACCTTC
j_gene: TRBJ1-4; d_gene: TRBD1; abundance: few; v_gene: TRBV12-3/TRBV12-4; CDR3aa: CASSRQGKGLFF; CDR3nt: TGTGCCAGCAGTAGACAGGGAAAGGGACTGTTTTTT
j_gene: TRBJ2-1; d_gene: -; abundance: many; v_gene: TRBV11-3; CDR3aa: CASSLVPGRTEQFF; CDR3nt: TGTGCCAGCAGCTTAGTGCCCGGGAGAACTGAGCAGTTCTTC
j_gene: TRBJ2-1; d_gene: TRBD2; abundance: many; v_gene: TRBV20-1; CDR3aa: CSARSVAGLNEQFF; CDR3nt: TGCAGTGCTAGATCGGTAGCGGGACTCAATGAGCAGTTCTTC
j_gene: TRBJ2-2; d_gene: -; abundance: many; v_gene: TRBV10-3; CDR3aa: CAISGGLSDGELFF; CDR3nt: TGTGCCATCAGTGGGGGACTGTCCGACGGGGAGCTGTTTTTT
j_gene: TRBJ2-4; d_gene: TRBD2; abundance: many; v_gene: TRBV12-3/TRBV12-4; CDR3aa: CASSAPGLAVNIQYF; CDR3nt: TGTGCCAGCAGTGCACCGGGACTAGCGGTAAACATTCAGTACTTC
j_gene: TRBJ1-2; d_gene: TRBD1; abundance: many; v_gene: TRBV28; CDR3aa: CASRRTGLNYGYTF; CDR3nt: TGTGCCAGCAGGAGGACAGGGCTTAACTATGGCTACACCTTC
j_gene: TRBJ2-3; d_gene: TRBD2; abundance: -; v_gene: TRBV11-2; CDR3aa: CASSPTSGRPETRDTEYF; CDR3nt: TGTGCCAGCAGTCCGACTAGCGGGAGGCCCGAGACCAGAGATACGGAGTATTTT
j_gene: TRBJ1-1; d_gene: -; abundance: few; v_gene: TRBV20-1; CDR3aa: CSALTGLTNTEAFF; CDR3nt: TGCAGTGCCCTAACCGGACTAACGAACACTGAAGCTTTCTTT
j_gene: TRBJ1-2; d_gene: -; abundance: many; v_gene: TRBV30; CDR3aa: CAWSQNRGYGYTF; CDR3nt: TGTGCCTGGAGTCAAAACCGGGGATATGGCTACACCTTC
j_gene: TRBJ1-5; d_gene: -; abundance: -; v_gene: TRBV20-1; CDR3aa: CSATTGTRSYSNQPQHF; CDR3nt: TGCAGTGCTACGACCGGGACAAGGTCTTATAGCAATCAGCCCCAGCATTTT
j_gene: TRBJ2-1; d_gene: TRBD2; abundance: -; v_gene: TRBV4-1; CDR3aa: CASGISGILSSYNEQFF; CDR3nt: TGCGCCAGTGGGATTAGCGGGATTCTAAGCTCCTACAATGAGCAGTTCTTC
j_gene: TRBJ2-7; d_gene: TRBD1; abundance: few; v_gene: TRBV7-6; CDR3aa: CASSQRQGNGYEQYF; CDR3nt: TGTGCCAGCAGCCAGAGACAGGGAAACGGCTACGAGCAGTACTTC
j_gene: TRBJ2-1; d_gene: -; abundance: few; v_gene: TRBV7-2; CDR3aa: CASSSRGGGNPGNEQFF; CDR3nt: TGTGCCAGCAGCTCGCGCGGAGGGGGTAACCCGGGCAATGAGCAGTTCTTC
j_gene: TRBJ1-1; d_gene: -; abundance: few; v_gene: TRBV18; CDR3aa: CASSLPEGTEAFF; CDR3nt: TGTGCCAGCTCACTACCGGAGGGCACTGAAGCTTTCTTT
j_gene: TRBJ2-1; d_gene: TRBD2; abundance: -; v_gene: TRBV11-2; CDR3aa: CASSFGGRVWGEQFF; CDR3nt: TGTGCCAGCAGCTTCGGGGGGAGGGTTTGGGGTGAGCAGTTCTTC
j_gene: TRBJ1-4; d_gene: -; abundance: -; v_gene: TRBV5-1; CDR3aa: CASSLRGGDDEKLFF; CDR3nt: TGCGCCAGCAGCTTGCGGGGGGGAGACGATGAAAAACTGTTTTTT
j_gene: TRBJ2-7; d_gene: TRBD1; abundance: many; v_gene: TRBV12-3/TRBV12-4; CDR3aa: CASSLDRGINEQYF; CDR3nt: TGTGCCAGCAGTTTAGACAGGGGGATTAACGAGCAGTACTTC
j_gene: TRBJ2-1; d_gene: TRBD2; abundance: -; v_gene: TRBV5-1; CDR3aa: CASSSSLRDSGSFYEQFF; CDR3nt: TGCGCCAGCAGCTCCTCGCTCCGGGATAGCGGGAGTTTCTATGAGCAGTTCTTC
j_gene: TRBJ2-1; d_gene: -; abundance: few; v_gene: TRBV30; CDR3aa: CAWSQNEQFF; CDR3nt: TGTGCCTGGAGTCAGAATGAGCAGTTCTTC
j_gene: TRBJ2-7; d_gene: TRBD1; abundance: many; v_gene: TRBV20-1; CDR3aa: CSARVTGVSYEQYF; CDR3nt: TGCAGTGCTAGGGTGACAGGGGTTTCCTACGAGCAGTACTTC
j_gene: TRBJ2-6; d_gene: TRBD1; abundance: -; v_gene: TRBV7-9; CDR3aa: CASSLGTGWSEAFLTF; CDR3nt: TGTGCCAGCAGCCTCGGGACAGGGTGGTCCGAGGCTTTTTTGACTTTC
j_gene: TRBJ1-5; d_gene: TRBD1; abundance: many; v_gene: TRBV12-3/TRBV12-4; CDR3aa: CASSQTGGNQPQHF; CDR3nt: TGTGCCAGCAGTCAGACAGGGGGGAATCAGCCCCAGCATTTT
j_gene: TRBJ1-5; d_gene: -; abundance: many; v_gene: TRBV12-3/TRBV12-4; CDR3aa: CASSPSSNQPQHF; CDR3nt: TGTGCCAGCAGTCCGAGTAGCAATCAGCCCCAGCATTTT
j_gene: TRBJ1-1; d_gene: -; abundance: many; v_gene: TRBV12-3/TRBV12-4; CDR3aa: CASSLRTDNTEAFF; CDR3nt: TGTGCCAGCAGCCTCAGGACAGACAACACTGAAGCTTTCTTT
j_gene: TRBJ1-4; d_gene: -; abundance: many; v_gene: TRBV18; CDR3aa: CASSPGPTNEKLFF; CDR3nt: TGTGCCAGCTCACCAGGGCCAACTAATGAAAAACTGTTTTTT
j_gene: TRBJ2-2; d_gene: -; abundance: many; v_gene: TRBV12-3/TRBV12-4; CDR3aa: CASSPRQRTGELFF; CDR3nt: TGTGCCAGCAGTCCCCGCCAAAGGACCGGGGAGCTGTTTTTT
j_gene: TRBJ2-5; d_gene: -; abundance: few; v_gene: TRBV3-1; CDR3aa: CASSQDASRETQYF; CDR3nt: TGTGCCAGCAGCCAAGATGCTAGCCGCGAGACCCAGTACTTC
j_gene: TRBJ2-3; d_gene: -; abundance: many; v_gene: TRBV11-3; CDR3aa: CASSLRGVADTQYF; CDR3nt: TGTGCCAGCAGCTTAAGGGGGGTCGCAGATACGCAGTATTTT
j_gene: TRBJ2-2; d_gene: TRBD1; abundance: -; v_gene: TRBV12-3/TRBV12-4; CDR3aa: CASSHTGVTGELFF; CDR3nt: TGTGCCAGCAGCCATACAGGGGTAACCGGGGAGCTGTTTTTT
j_gene: TRBJ2-2; d_gene: -; abundance: -; v_gene: TRBV5-6; CDR3aa: CASSLPRGAGHGELFF; CDR3nt: TGTGCCAGCAGCCTCCCGAGGGGGGCGGGACACGGGGAGCTGTTTTTT
j_gene: TRBJ2-6; d_gene: -; abundance: many; v_gene: TRBV6-5; CDR3aa: CASSYRGAGANVLTF; CDR3nt: TGTGCCAGCAGTTACAGGGGAGCTGGGGCCAACGTCCTGACTTTC
j_gene: TRBJ2-1; d_gene: -; abundance: many; v_gene: TRBV30; CDR3aa: CAWSLNRDNEQFF; CDR3nt: TGTGCCTGGAGTCTAAACAGAGACAATGAGCAGTTCTTC
j_gene: TRBJ1-3; d_gene: -; abundance: few; v_gene: TRBV30; CDR3aa: CAFLTGVNTIYF; CDR3nt: TGTGCCTTTCTAACGGGGGTAAACACCATATATTTT
j_gene: TRBJ2-1; d_gene: -; abundance: many; v_gene: TRBV18; CDR3aa: CASSPPKERSYNEQFF; CDR3nt: TGTGCCAGCTCACCACCGAAGGAACGGTCGTACAATGAGCAGTTCTTC